The rows below give T cell receptor beta chains drawn from one sample of a study of cytomegalovirus exposure and HLA in healthy donors. Libraries were prepared by immunoSEQ multiplex PCR; TCRdb keeps only in-frame clonotypes and omits some of them. The sample lists 150,000 to 200,000 clones, approximately 80% occurring once. The sample taken for sequencing was PBMCs. Every receptor here comes from a woman aged 30 to 39 in good health and CMV-seronegative. The CDR3 runs from the conserved cysteine through the conserved F or W. A D gene is named only where the DNA matches it firmly. Part of the rows lack a size; the others show once, few, many or a class for expanded clones.

TRBV7-9	TRBD1	NA	TRBJ1-4	CASSLTVLRDRANEKLFF	TGTGCCAGCAGCCTTACAGTTCTCCGGGACAGGGCAAATGAAAAACTGTTTTTT
TRBV5-1	NA	NA	TRBJ1-1	CASSFGPGAGVNTEAFF	TGCGCCAGCAGCTTTGGTCCCGGTGCGGGGGTAAACACTGAAGCTTTCTTT
TRBV7-2	TRBD1	NA	TRBJ2-5	CASSRGTGDNQETQYF	TGTGCCAGCAGCCGCGGGACAGGGGATAACCAAGAGACCCAGTACTTC
TRBV7-9	TRBD2	NA	TRBJ2-1	CSSSLFGRAFNNEQFF	TGTTCCAGCAGCTTGTTTGGGAGGGCGTTCAACAATGAGCAGTTCTTC
TRBV28	TRBD2	NA	TRBJ2-7	CASSFPGLASYEQYF	TGTGCCAGCAGTTTTCCGGGACTAGCGTCCTACGAGCAGTACTTC
TRBV5-1	NA	NA	TRBJ2-1	CASSFRQSSYNEQFF	TGCGCCAGCAGCTTCCGACAGAGCTCCTACAATGAGCAGTTCTTC
TRBV7-2	TRBD1	NA	TRBJ2-7	CASSLMGTGGYEQYF	TGTGCCAGCAGCTTAATGGGGACAGGGGGGTACGAGCAGTACTTC
TRBV5-1	TRBD1	NA	TRBJ1-1	CASSQTGLNTEAFF	TGCGCCAGCAGTCAGACAGGGCTTAACACTGAAGCTTTCTTT
TRBV27	NA	NA	TRBJ2-5	CASSFRGRETQYF	TGTGCCAGCAGTTTCAGGGGAAGAGAGACCCAGTACTTC
TRBV19	NA	NA	TRBJ1-6	CASSGAYNSPLHF	TGTGCCAGTTCAGGGGCCTATAATTCACCCCTCCACTTT
TRBV15	TRBD2	NA	TRBJ2-1	CASAGKRGWNEQFF	TGTGCCTCAGCTGGGAAGCGGGGTTGGAATGAGCAGTTCTTC
TRBV18	NA	NA	TRBJ2-7	CASSPPGPSYEQYF	TGTGCCAGCTCACCACCGGGCCCCTCCTACGAGCAGTACTTC
TRBV7-9	NA	NA	TRBJ2-7	CASSVQHGVEQYF	TGTGCCAGCAGCGTTCAACACGGGGTCGAGCAGTACTTC
TRBV7-9	TRBD1	NA	TRBJ2-7	CASSSGQGWYEQYF	TGTGCCAGCAGCTCGGGACAGGGGTGGTACGAGCAGTACTTC
TRBV28	NA	few	TRBJ2-7	CASSSLTSAGNEQYF	TGTGCCAGCAGTTCCCTCACATCTGCGGGGAACGAGCAGTACTTC
TRBV5-5	TRBD1	few	TRBJ2-6	CASSLDRAGANVLTF	TGTGCCAGCAGCTTAGACAGGGCCGGGGCCAACGTCCTGACTTTC
TRBV27	TRBD2	NA	TRBJ2-7	CASSPSGTSGFYEQYF	TGTGCCAGCAGTCCCTCCGGGACTAGCGGTTTCTACGAGCAGTACTTC
TRBV30	TRBD1	NA	TRBJ1-1	CAWSKGQGPGDTEAFF	TGTGCCTGGAGTAAAGGACAGGGACCTGGAGACACTGAAGCTTTCTTT
TRBV29-1	NA	NA	TRBJ2-1	CSVEFPTERANEQFF	TGCAGCGTTGAATTTCCGACAGAAAGGGCCAATGAGCAGTTCTTC
TRBV18	NA	once	TRBJ2-7	CASSPKPENEQYF	TGTGCCAGCTCACCTAAACCGGAGAACGAGCAGTACTTC
TRBV25-1	NA	NA	TRBJ2-6	CASSDGQGISGANGLTF	TGTGCCAGCAGTGATGGTCAGGGGATCTCTGGGGCCAACGGCCTGACTTTC
TRBV28	TRBD2	NA	TRBJ2-3	CASTLTSGGAMGTDTQYF	TGTGCCAGCACACTGACTAGCGGGGGGGCGATGGGCACAGATACGCAGTATTTT
TRBV28	TRBD1	NA	TRBJ1-1	CASRYALQGAITEAFF	TGTGCCAGCAGATACGCGCTTCAGGGGGCCATCACTGAAGCTTTCTTT
TRBV28	NA	NA	TRBJ2-1	CASSSVSGISYNEQFF	TGTGCCAGCAGTTCCGTATCGGGGATCTCCTACAATGAGCAGTTCTTC
TRBV28	NA	NA	TRBJ2-7	CASSLARETYEQYF	TGTGCCAGCAGTTTAGCCAGGGAAACCTACGAGCAGTACTTC
TRBV27	NA	few	TRBJ2-4	CATSTGWGQNSQYF	TGTGCCACCTCGACGGGGTGGGGGCAAAACAGTCAGTACTTC
TRBV7-9	TRBD1	NA	TRBJ1-1	CASSLAGTGGSAAFF	TGTGCCAGCAGCTTAGCCGGGACAGGGGGCTCTGCAGCTTTCTTT
TRBV4-2	NA	NA	TRBJ2-2	CASSQDSVLYTGELFF	TGTGCCAGCAGCCAAGATTCGGTCCTGTACACCGGGGAGCTGTTTTTT
TRBV7-2	NA	NA	TRBJ2-7	CASMRGEGYEQYF	TGTGCCAGCATGAGGGGGGAGGGCTACGAGCAGTACTTC
TRBV20-1	NA	NA	TRBJ1-1	CSGVTGNKAFF	TGCAGTGGCGTAACAGGGAATAAAGCTTTCTTT
TRBV7-2	NA	NA	TRBJ2-7	CASSLALTGWEQYF	TGTGCCAGCAGCTTAGCGCTTACAGGGTGGGAGCAGTACTTC
TRBV19	TRBD1	NA	TRBJ1-2	CASSIVPGQLYGYTF	TGTGCCAGTAGTATAGTCCCGGGACAGCTCTATGGCTACACCTTC
TRBV7-2	TRBD2	NA	TRBJ2-1	CASSLVGLAGVLEQFF	TGTGCCAGCAGCTTAGTGGGACTAGCGGGAGTTCTTGAGCAGTTCTTC
TRBV9	TRBD2	NA	TRBJ2-1	CASSVGLAAGEQFF	TGTGCCAGCAGCGTCGGACTAGCGGCTGGGGAGCAGTTCTTC
TRBV5-1	NA	NA	TRBJ2-7	CASREGVTYEQYF	TGCGCCAGCAGAGAGGGGGTCACCTACGAGCAGTACTTC
TRBV5-8	TRBD1	NA	TRBJ2-1	CASSFWDRGDNEQFF	TGTGCCAGCAGCTTCTGGGACAGGGGAGACAATGAGCAGTTCTTC
TRBV10-3	TRBD1	few	TRBJ1-5	CAISPSLGTASNQPQHF	TGTGCCATCAGCCCGAGTCTTGGGACAGCAAGCAATCAGCCCCAGCATTTT
TRBV7-2	NA	NA	TRBJ1-2	CASSLAGTNYGYTF	TGTGCCAGCAGCTTAGCGGGGACAAACTATGGCTACACCTTC
TRBV23-1	NA	once	TRBJ2-7	CASSHVGQSYEQYF	TGCGCCAGCAGTCACGTCGGACAAAGCTACGAGCAGTACTTC
TRBV29-1	TRBD2	NA	TRBJ2-1	CSVGTSEVVEQFF	TGCAGCGTTGGGACTAGCGAAGTGGTTGAGCAGTTCTTC
TRBV28	NA	NA	TRBJ1-1	CASRSSRVMNTEAFF	TGTGCCAGCAGGTCCTCACGGGTCATGAACACTGAAGCTTTCTTT
TRBV5-1	TRBD2	NA	TRBJ2-5	CASSIGTSQETQYF	TGCGCCAGCAGCATAGGGACTAGCCAAGAGACCCAGTACTTC
TRBV5-1	NA	NA	TRBJ2-1	CASSLRSTGVYNEQFF	TGCGCCAGCAGCTTGCGGTCGACGGGAGTCTACAATGAGCAGTTCTTC
TRBV19	TRBD1	NA	TRBJ1-1	CASTRDRGRVGTEAFF	TGTGCCAGTACCCGGGACAGGGGGCGCGTAGGTACTGAAGCTTTCTTT
TRBV7-2	TRBD1	NA	TRBJ2-7	CASSPPGQGWEQYF	TGTGCCAGCAGCCCTCCGGGACAGGGATGGGAGCAGTACTTC
TRBV30	NA	NA	TRBJ2-3	CAWITQGSHTQYF	TGTGCCTGGATCACCCAGGGGTCACATACGCAGTATTTT
TRBV11-2	TRBD1	NA	TRBJ2-7	CASSFSQGVSYEQYF	TGTGCCAGCAGCTTCTCACAGGGGGTATCCTACGAGCAGTACTTC
TRBV7-3	NA	once	TRBJ1-3	CASSSLGGNTIYF	TGTGCCAGCAGCTCCCTCGGTGGAAACACCATATATTTT
TRBV19	TRBD1	NA	TRBJ1-1	CASSIGTGKTEAFF	TGTGCCAGTAGTATCGGGACAGGGAAAACTGAAGCTTTCTTT
TRBV5-1	TRBD1	NA	TRBJ2-3	CASSAEGQESTDTQYF	TGCGCCAGCAGCGCGGAAGGACAGGAGAGCACAGATACGCAGTATTTT
TRBV7-9	TRBD1	NA	TRBJ2-5	CASSRGQVETQYF	TGTGCCAGCAGCCGAGGACAGGTCGAGACCCAGTACTTC
TRBV27	NA	NA	TRBJ1-5	CASGQNSNQPQHF	TGTGCCAGCGGACAGAATAGCAATCAGCCCCAGCATTTT
TRBV11-2	TRBD1	NA	TRBJ2-7	CASSYTGAFYEQYF	TGTGCCAGCAGCTACACAGGGGCCTTCTACGAGCAGTACTTC
TRBV5-1	NA	NA	TRBJ2-6	CASTLVGSGANGLTF	TGCGCCAGCACCCTTGTGGGTTCTGGGGCCAACGGCCTGACTTTC
TRBV14	NA	NA	TRBJ2-2	CASSQATYTGELFF	TGTGCCAGCAGCCAAGCGACTTATACCGGGGAGCTGTTTTTT